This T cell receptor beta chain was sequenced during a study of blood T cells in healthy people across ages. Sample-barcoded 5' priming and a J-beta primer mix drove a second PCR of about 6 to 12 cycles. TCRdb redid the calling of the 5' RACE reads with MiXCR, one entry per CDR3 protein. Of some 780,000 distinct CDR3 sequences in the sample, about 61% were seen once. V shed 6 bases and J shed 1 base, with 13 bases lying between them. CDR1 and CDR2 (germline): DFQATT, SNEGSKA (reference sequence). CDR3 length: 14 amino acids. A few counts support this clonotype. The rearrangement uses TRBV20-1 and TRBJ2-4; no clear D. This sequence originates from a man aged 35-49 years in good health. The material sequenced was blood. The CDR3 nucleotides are TGCAGTGCCCGCGCTTTGGGGGCCAAAAACATTCAGTACTTC. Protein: CSARALGAKNIQYF.